This T cell receptor (beta chain) originates from a study of shared clonotypes between healthy human individuals. Findings of the study overall: Sampling included only blood; tissue repertoires likely differ. Relative to their counterparts shared across all four donors, non-shared clonotypes exhibited diminished generation probabilities.

The deep-level immunoSEQ assay was used. Libraries were prepared by immunoSEQ multiplex PCR; TCRdb keeps only in-frame clonotypes and omits some of them. The data contain roughly 2 million clones, approximately 94% of them singletons. This clone has only one observation. The antigen is unknown. Germline V gene lookup returns CDR1 SGHRS and CDR2 YFSETQ. The CDR3 sequence is 13 residues long. Deletions cut 7 bases from V and 2 bases from J, with 11 bases between. The TCR comes from a man younger than 35 in good health. V and J are TRBV5-1 and TRBJ2-3, with no clear D. The sample taken for sequencing was naive CD4+ T cells sorted from blood. Subset defined: CD45RA+ positively selected. CDR3 sequence: CASSNPPTDTQYF. For the CDR3, the DNA is TGCGCCAGCTCCAATCCCCCCACAGATACGCAGTATTTT.